These 2 T cell receptor beta chains came from one sample sequenced in a study of PD-L1 blockade in urothelial cancer. Time point denoted: pretreatment peripheral blood. Clones were read by immunoSEQ multiplex PCR, and TCRdb kept only the in-frame ones, dropping some. The sample includes approximately 50,000 clones, around 80% of them seen just once. The material was PBMCs, obtained around atezolizumab (anti-PD-L1) treatment. The receptors were gathered from a man between 65 and 79 years old with urothelial cancer.

This sequence joins TRBV7-2 and TRBJ2-3; 9 bases agree with TRBD2. The J segment lost 3 bases and the V segment lost 2 bases, leaving 12 bases of the junction unmatched. CDR1 and CDR2 from the germline V gene are SGHTA and FQGNSA. This CDR3 region has 18 residues. The DNA of the CDR3 is TGTGCCAGCAGCTTATCCAGCGGGGGGCCTCGAGGGACAGATACGCAGTATTTT. It encodes CASSLSSGGPRGTDTQYF.

The chain recombines TRBV6-5 with TRBJ1-2; D gene unclear. The CDR3 has 15 amino acids. The ends were cut back, 0 bases at V and 0 bases at J, with 8 bases in the middle. The germline gives CDR1 MNHEY, CDR2 SVGAGI. Here the CDR3 DNA reads TGTGCCAGCAGTTACTCGGGCAACGCTAACTATGGCTACACCTTC. Its protein product is CASSYSGNANYGYTF.